The 11 T cell receptor beta chains below were found in one sample sequenced in a study of cytomegalovirus exposure and HLA in healthy donors. Measured with immunoSEQ multiplex PCR; TCRdb has only the in-frame clones, and not every one. The data hold more than 90,000 clones, with around 85% observed a single time. Material: PBMCs. The receptors here all came from a man aged 18 to 35 in good health and CMV-seropositive.

This rearrangement joins TRBV7-8 to TRBJ1-6; D is undetermined. The CDR3 has 15 amino acids. Trimming removed 5 bases from V and 7 bases from J, with 15 bases in between. Germline V gene sequence: CDR1 SGHVS, CDR2 FQNEAQ. DNA of the CDR3: TGTGCCAGCAGCCTGAGCCCTTTCTCCAATTCACCCCTCCACTTT. It is translated as CASSLSPFSNSPLHF.

This chain uses TRBV7-2 with TRBJ2-2, with unresolved D. CDR1 and CDR2 from the germline V gene are SGHTA and FQGNSA. The CDR3 has 15 residues. Trimming took off 1 base at V and 1 base at J, with 7 bases between the two ends. CDR3 sequence: CASSLGQWNTGELFF. The CDR3, as DNA: TGTGCCAGCAGCTTAGGTCAGTGGAACACCGGGGAGCTGTTTTTT.

V and J are TRBV10-3 and TRBJ2-7, with a weak D call TRBD2 (6 bases). V was shortened by 7 bases and J by 4 bases, with 14 bases between the two germline ends. Germline CDR1 reads ENHRY; CDR2 reads SYGVKD. The CDR3 has 13 amino acids. The CDR3 nucleotides are TGTGCCATCACCCCCGGGGGAGAATACGAGCAGTACTTC. This gives the protein CAITPGGEYEQYF.

This rearrangement joins TRBV28 to TRBJ1-3; D uncertain. Trimming stripped 5 bases from V and 6 bases from J, with 11 bases between. Germline assignment: CDR1 MDHEN and CDR2 SYDVKM. The CDR3 runs 13 residues. CDR3 coding DNA: TGTGCCAGCAGTCCTACCCTAGCAAACACCATATATTTT. Translating gives CASSPTLANTIYF.

J is TRBJ2-1 and V is TRBV7-8; the match to TRBD1 covers 7 bases. This CDR3 region has 16 residues. J lost 3 bases, V lost 5 bases, and 10 bases had no gene match. Germline values: CDR1 SGHVS, CDR2 FQNEAQ. The CDR3 protein is CASSTLGQILYNEQFF. In nucleotides, the CDR3 is TGTGCCAGCAGCACTCTGGGACAGATACTCTACAATGAGCAGTTCTTC. Full variable domain (outside the CDR3, taken from reference TRBV7-8 and TRBJ2-1): GAGVSQSPRYKVAKRGQDVALRCDPISGHVSLFWYQQALGQGPEFLTYFQNEAQLDKSGLPSDRFFAERPEGSVSTLKIQRTQQEDSAVYLCASSTLGQILYNEQFFGPGTRLTVL.

The chain recombines TRBV10-2 with TRBJ1-5; 7 bases fit TRBD1. With V trimmed by 3 bases and J by 0 bases, 5 bases remained unmatched. Germline-derived CDR1 and CDR2 are WSHSY and SAAADI. This CDR3 is 16 amino acids long. CDR3 coding DNA: TGCGCCAGCAGTGACCGGGACAGAGGTAGCAATCAGCCCCAGCATTTT. Translation: CASSDRDRGSNQPQHF.

The rearrangement uses TRBV11-2 and TRBJ2-4; 9 bases match TRBD1. CDR3 size: 16 residues. After removal of 5 bases from V and 5 bases from J, the junction contained 10 bases not matched to a gene. The V gene's germline CDR1 is SGHAT and CDR2 FQNNGV. This chain's CDR3 is CASSHLRGTGQNIQYF. For the CDR3, the DNA is TGTGCCAGCAGCCACCTTCGAGGGACAGGGCAAAACATTCAGTACTTC.

V gene TRBV6-4 combines with J gene TRBJ2-1, with 11 bases fitting TRBD2. V was clipped by 7 bases and J by 6 bases; unmatched bases: 5. CDR1 is MRHNA and CDR2 is SNTAGT in the germline V gene. The CDR3 has 14 residues. Here the CDR3 DNA reads TGTGCCAGCAAGACTAGCGGGGATAGCAATGAGCAGTTCTTC. The encoded protein is CASKTSGDSNEQFF.

The chain carries TRBV6-4 and TRBJ2-3; perhaps TRBD1 as D (6 bases). The CDR3 totals 15 residues. The V gene's germline CDR1 is MRHNA and CDR2 SNTAGT. The V end lost 8 bases, the J end lost 2 bases, and 17 bases lay between the germline ends. For the CDR3, the DNA is TGTGCCAGCCGAAGAGGGGACACACACACAGATACGCAGTATTTT. Encoded protein: CASRRGDTHTDTQYF.

J is TRBJ2-2 and V is TRBV5-1; no reliable D call. CDR3 length equals 15 residues. Trimming pared 3 bases from V and 1 base from J, leaving 10 bases between. CDR1 SGHRS and CDR2 YFSETQ come from the germline V gene. CDR3 region: CASSSGSWNTGELFF. In DNA, the CDR3 is TGCGCCAGCAGCTCCGGGTCCTGGAACACCGGGGAGCTGTTTTTT. The full variable domain, with the rest looked up from reference TRBV5-1 and TRBJ2-2, is KAGVTQTPRYLIKTRGQQVTLSCSPISGHRSVSWYQQTPGQGLQFLFEYFSETQRNKGNFPGRFSGRQFSNSRSEMNVSTLELGDSALYLCASSSGSWNTGELFFGEGSRLTVL.

This clone showed up just once. This sequence joins TRBV5-1 and TRBJ2-7, with D possibly matching TRBD2 (5 bases). CDR1 and CDR2 from the germline V gene are SGHRS and YFSETQ. Trimming left V 0 bases short and J 1 base short, with 14 bases between. This CDR3 region has 16 residues. CDR3 sequence (DNA): TGCGCCAGCAGCTTGGGGCGTGGTGGGAGTTCCTACGAGCAGTACTTC. Its translation: CASSLGRGGSSYEQYF.